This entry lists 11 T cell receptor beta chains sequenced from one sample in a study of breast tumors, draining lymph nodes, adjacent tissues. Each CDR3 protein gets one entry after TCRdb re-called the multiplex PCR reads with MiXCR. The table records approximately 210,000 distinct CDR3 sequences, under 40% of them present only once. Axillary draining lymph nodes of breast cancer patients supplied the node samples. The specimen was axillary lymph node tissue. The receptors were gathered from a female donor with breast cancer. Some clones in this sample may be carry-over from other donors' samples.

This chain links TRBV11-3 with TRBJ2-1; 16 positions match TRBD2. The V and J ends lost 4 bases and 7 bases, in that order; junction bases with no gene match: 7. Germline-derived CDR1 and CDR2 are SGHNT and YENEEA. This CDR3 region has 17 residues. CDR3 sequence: CASSSGLAGGPENEQFF. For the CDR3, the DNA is TGTGCCAGCAGCTCGGGACTAGCGGGAGGGCCAGAGAATGAGCAGTTCTTC.

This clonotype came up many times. The CDR3 bases are TGTGCCAGCAGTTACCAAGACAGCTACACCTTC. Amino acids: CASSYQDSYTF. The chain employs TRBV6-6 and TRBJ1-2; D gene uncertain. V was clipped by 2 bases and J by 9 bases, with 7 bases between them. CDR1 MNHNY and CDR2 SVGAGI come from the germline V gene (reference sequence). The CDR3 consists of 11 residues.

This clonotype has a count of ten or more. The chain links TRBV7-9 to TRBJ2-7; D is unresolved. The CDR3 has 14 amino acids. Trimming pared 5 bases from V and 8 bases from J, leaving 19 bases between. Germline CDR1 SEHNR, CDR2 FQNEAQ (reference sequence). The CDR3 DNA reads TGTGCCAGCAGCACCCCGGGCCCACCACCGAAGCAGTACTTC. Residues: CASSTPGPPPKQYF.

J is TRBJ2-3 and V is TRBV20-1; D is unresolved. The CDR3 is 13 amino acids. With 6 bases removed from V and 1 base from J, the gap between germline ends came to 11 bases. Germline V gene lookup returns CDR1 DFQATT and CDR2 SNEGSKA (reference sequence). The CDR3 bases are TGCAGTGCGACCTCCGCCGGCACAGATACGCAGTATTTT. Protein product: CSATSAGTDTQYF.

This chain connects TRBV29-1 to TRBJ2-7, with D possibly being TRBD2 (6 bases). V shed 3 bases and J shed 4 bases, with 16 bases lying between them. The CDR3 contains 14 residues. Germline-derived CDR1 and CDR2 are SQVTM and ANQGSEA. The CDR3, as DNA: TGCAGCGTTGATGTCACCTCAGGGAGGTACGAGCAGTACTTC. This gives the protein CSVDVTSGRYEQYF.

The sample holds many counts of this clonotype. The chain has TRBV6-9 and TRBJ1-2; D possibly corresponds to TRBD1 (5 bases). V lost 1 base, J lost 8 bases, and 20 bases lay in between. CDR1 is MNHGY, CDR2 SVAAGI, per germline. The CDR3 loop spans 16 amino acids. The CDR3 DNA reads TGTGCCAGCAGTTATTGGGGCAGGGCTCTATGGGGGGGCTACACCTTC. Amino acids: CASSYWGRALWGGYTF.

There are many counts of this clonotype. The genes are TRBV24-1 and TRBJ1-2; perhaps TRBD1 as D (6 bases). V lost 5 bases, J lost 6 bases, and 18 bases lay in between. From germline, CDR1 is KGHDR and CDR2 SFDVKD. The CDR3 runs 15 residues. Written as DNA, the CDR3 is TGTGCCACCAGTGGGAAAAGGGGGGAAGGGGATGGCTACACCTTC. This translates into CATSGKRGEGDGYTF.

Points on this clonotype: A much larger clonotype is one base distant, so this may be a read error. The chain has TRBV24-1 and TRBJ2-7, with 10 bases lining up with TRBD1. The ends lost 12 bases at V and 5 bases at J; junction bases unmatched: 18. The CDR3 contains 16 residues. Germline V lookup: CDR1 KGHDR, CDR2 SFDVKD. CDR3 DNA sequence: TGTGCCGGCAGTTATCCTAGCGGACAGGGGGGTCACGAGCAGTACTTC. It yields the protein CAGSYPSGQGGHEQYF.

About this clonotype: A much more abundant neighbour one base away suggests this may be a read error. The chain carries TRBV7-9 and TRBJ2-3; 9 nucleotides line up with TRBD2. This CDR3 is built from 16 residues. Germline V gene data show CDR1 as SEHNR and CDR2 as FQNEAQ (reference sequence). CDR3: CVSSLAEGLAVDTQYF. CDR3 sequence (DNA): TGTGTCAGCAGCTTAGCGGAGGGACTAGCAGTAGATACGCAGTATTTT.

The CDR3 DNA sequence: TGCAGCGTTGACAGGTACAGGGGGACTAGCGGCAGCACAGATACGCAGTATTTT. Protein product: CSVDRYRGTSGSTDTQYF. The gene calls are TRBV29-1 and TRBJ2-3, with TRBD2 matching 11 bases. This CDR3 spans 18 amino acids. V was clipped by 3 bases and J by 0 bases; unmatched bases: 11. The germline V gene has CDR1 SQVTM and CDR2 ANQGSEA.

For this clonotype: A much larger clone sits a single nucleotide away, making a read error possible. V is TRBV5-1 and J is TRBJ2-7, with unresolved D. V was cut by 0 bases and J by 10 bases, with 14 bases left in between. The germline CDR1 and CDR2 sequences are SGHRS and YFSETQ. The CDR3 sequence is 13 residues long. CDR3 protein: CASSLGKAGDQYF. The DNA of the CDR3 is TGCGCCAGCAGCTTGGGCAAGGCCGGCGACCAGTACTTC.